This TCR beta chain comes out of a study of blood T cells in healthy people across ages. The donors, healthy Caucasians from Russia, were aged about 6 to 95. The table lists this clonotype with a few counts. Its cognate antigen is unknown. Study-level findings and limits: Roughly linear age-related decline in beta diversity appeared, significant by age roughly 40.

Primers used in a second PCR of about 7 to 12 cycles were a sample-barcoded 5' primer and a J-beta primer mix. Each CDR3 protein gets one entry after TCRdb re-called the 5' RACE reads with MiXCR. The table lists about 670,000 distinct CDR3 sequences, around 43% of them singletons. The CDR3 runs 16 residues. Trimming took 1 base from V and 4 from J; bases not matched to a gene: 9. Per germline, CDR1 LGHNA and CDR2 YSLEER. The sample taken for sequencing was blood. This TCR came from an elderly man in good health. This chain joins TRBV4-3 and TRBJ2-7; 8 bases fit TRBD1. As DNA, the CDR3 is TGCGCCAGCAGCCAAGTAATTGGACAGGGCTCGTACGAGCAGTACTTC. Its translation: CASSQVIGQGSYEQYF.